The T cell receptor (beta chain) described here comes from a study of HIV-infected patients and healthy controls. This CDR3 contains 18 residues. In germline, CDR1 is MNHEY, CDR2 SMNVEV (reference sequence). The V and J ends lost 3 bases and 4 bases, in that order; junction bases with no gene match: 10. Antiretroviral therapy had run roughly three months, about 14 weeks, before follow-up blood collection. All unsorted peripheral T cells were captured because whole blood was used without fractionation. cDNA was made from about 500 ng RNA using alpha and beta constant primers. Using multiplexing indices, alpha and beta chain libraries were generated apart by chain-specific third strand synthesis. One entry per CDR3 protein, called by TCRdb with MiXCR from the 5' RACE reads. The table records thousands of distinct CDR3 sequences, roughly 8.7% of them present only once.

This specimen consisted of blood, obtained during antiretroviral therapy. V and J are TRBV27 and TRBJ2-1; 12 bases are shared with TRBD2. This clonotype was sampled from an adult with HIV infection. CDR3 sequence reads: CASSFRGAGTSGYNEQFF. The CDR3 coding sequence is TGTGCCAGCAGTTTCCGAGGGGCAGGGACTAGCGGGTACAATGAGCAGTTCTTC.